The sequence of this TCR beta chain was determined in a study of cytomegalovirus exposure and HLA in healthy donors. Study information: Of about 390 genotyped donors, around 86% grouped in the Caucasian-associated ancestry cluster.

With respect to this clone: Its target is not known.

The CDR3 is 14 amino acids. Germline assignment: CDR1 MNHEY and CDR2 SVGAGI. V dropped 6 bases and J dropped 2 bases, with 14 bases sitting between them. The PCR was carried out with 60 Vbeta primers and 13 Jbeta primers. Sequencing used immunoSEQ multiplex PCR; TCRdb keeps in-frame clones, though not all of them. The table lists tens of thousands of clones, under 80% of them singletons. Study-level points and caveats: Presence/absence analysis assumed near-uniform sequencing depth across donors. A few chains linked to CMV were shown in vitro to be specific for CMV antigens. TCR beta V- and J-gene trimming was later associated with a missense DCLRE1C variant.

Sequencing was done on a sample of PBMCs. This TCR was recovered from a man aged 55 to 70 in good health and CMV-seropositive. The V gene is TRBV6-5, the J gene TRBJ2-7; perhaps TRBD1 as D (6 bases). The CDR3 protein is CASSGQSFPYEQYF. CDR3 nucleotides: TGTGCCAGCAGCGGACAGTCTTTCCCCTACGAGCAGTACTTC.